One sample yielded the 12 T cell receptor beta chains listed below, sequenced in a study of T-cell memory formation after mild COVID-19. In TCRdb, the 5' RACE reads were re-called with MiXCR into one record per CDR3 protein. The sample contains around 300,000 distinct CDR3 sequences, approximately 19% of which appear only once. The sequencing input was PBMCs or a T cell subset sorted from them (not recorded which). These receptors were obtained from a man aged 18 to 30 who had mild COVID-19 (a few samples of this study predate the infection). Cell type and time point are not known.

The chain is built from TRBV12-3 or TRBV12-4 and TRBJ2-7; a possible D gene is TRBD2 (5 bases). The CDR3 sequence is 14 residues long. Trimming removed 1 base at V and 6 bases at J, with 13 bases between. The CDR3 nucleotides are TGTGCCAGCAGTTTAGATCGGGGTATCGGCGAGCAGTACTTC. This translates into CASSLDRGIGEQYF.

Only a few counts were recorded for this clonotype. This chain links TRBV7-9 with TRBJ2-6; tentatively, D is TRBD1 (5 bases). The V end lost 10 bases, the J end lost 4 bases, and 23 bases lay between the germline ends. The germline V gene encodes CDR1 SEHNR and CDR2 FQNEAQ (reference sequence). CDR3 size: 17 residues. For the CDR3, the DNA is TGTGCCACCCCGTTGGGGCCGCTCCTGTTAGGGGCCAACGTCCTGACTTTC. Translating it yields CATPLGPLLLGANVLTF.

This clonotype came up a few times. This chain links TRBV10-3 with TRBJ1-5, with 8 bases matching TRBD1. The V and J ends lost 6 bases and 2 bases, in that order; junction bases with no gene match: 6. The length of the CDR3 is 15 residues. In germline, CDR1 is ENHRY, CDR2 SYGVKD. CDR3: CAIRGGQGGNQPQHF. The CDR3 DNA reads TGTGCCATCAGGGGAGGACAGGGAGGCAATCAGCCCCAGCATTTT.

The chain carries TRBV20-1 and TRBJ1-5, with 8 bases lining up with TRBD1. Trimming removed 5 bases from V and 7 bases from J; junction bases left unmatched: 10. This CDR3 region has 14 residues. Germline CDR1 is DFQATT and CDR2 is SNEGSKA (reference sequence). The CDR3 is CSARGQGGYQPQHF. CDR3 DNA: TGCAGTGCTCGAGGACAGGGTGGGTACCAGCCCCAGCATTTT.

This CDR3 reads CSDRQGNTDTQYF. The CDR3 DNA sequence: TGCAGCGATCGACAGGGGAACACAGATACGCAGTATTTT. The gene calls are TRBV20-1 and TRBJ2-3, with 8 bases lining up with TRBD1. CDR3 size: 13 residues. Germline V gene lookup returns CDR1 DFQATT and CDR2 SNEGSKA (reference sequence).

Ten or more counts support this clonotype. The rearrangement uses TRBV9 and TRBJ1-1; 10 positions agree with TRBD1. The CDR3 loop spans 16 amino acids. V lost 4 bases to trimming and J lost 5 bases; unmatched junction nucleotides: 11. The germline V gene has CDR1 SGDLS and CDR2 YYNGEE. CDR3 coding DNA: TGTGCCAGCAGCACCGGGACAGGGGCGAAGATTACTGAAGCTTTCTTT. This codes for CASSTGTGAKITEAFF. Drawing the rest from reference TRBV9 and TRBJ1-1, the complete variable domain is DSGVTQTPKHLITATGQRVTLRCSPRSGDLSVYWYQQSLDQGLQFLIQYYNGEERAKGNILERFSAQQFPDLHSELNLSSLELGDSALYFCASSTGTGAKITEAFFGQGTRLTVV.

This clonotype was picked up a small number of times. The rearrangement uses TRBV29-1 and TRBJ2-7; TRBD1 aligns across 8 bases. Germline lookup yields CDR1 SQVTM and CDR2 ANQGSEA. With 7 bases clipped from V and 3 bases from J, the junction kept 5 bases outside the gene matches. The length of the CDR3 is 12 residues. CDR3 residues: CSARTGNYEQYF. CDR3 bases: TGCAGCGCCCGGACAGGGAACTACGAGCAGTACTTC.

The V call is TRBV10-3, the J call TRBJ2-3, with a tentative D call TRBD2 (6 bases). The CDR3 has 13 amino acids. V was shortened by 10 bases and J by 0 bases, with 11 bases between the two germline ends. Germline V lookup: CDR1 ENHRY, CDR2 SYGVKD. CDR3 loop: CATRGLSTDTQYF. DNA of the CDR3: TGTGCCACCCGGGGACTGAGCACAGATACGCAGTATTTT.

DNA for the CDR3: TGTGCCAGCAGCTTCGGGCGGGGACCCGAAGTTAATGAGCAGTTCTTC. This translates into CASSFGRGPEVNEQFF. This rearrangement joins TRBV11-2 to TRBJ2-1; a possible D gene is TRBD2 (6 bases). CDR1 and CDR2 from the germline V gene are SGHAT and FQNNGV. V lost 3 bases, J lost 7 bases, and 19 bases lay in between. The CDR3 is 16 amino acids. The whole variable domain, remainder taken from reference TRBV11-2 and TRBJ2-1, is EAGVAQSPRYKIIEKRQSVAFWCNPISGHATLYWYQQILGQGPKLLIQFQNNGVVDDSQLPKDRFSAERLKGVDSTLKIQPAKLEDSAVYLCASSFGRGPEVNEQFFGPGTRLTVL.

This clonotype has more than one count but fewer than ten. This chain joins TRBV7-2 and TRBJ2-1, with a weak D call TRBD2 (5 bases). Germline V lookup: CDR1 SGHTA, CDR2 FQGNSA. V was pared by 5 bases and J by 6 bases, with 11 bases between. This CDR3 is built from 13 residues. This chain's CDR3 is CASSETRFNEQFF. The CDR3 nucleotides are TGTGCCAGCAGCGAAACTAGATTCAATGAGCAGTTCTTC.

This clonotype showed up just a few times. The V gene is TRBV6-1, the J gene TRBJ2-7; D ambiguous. Germline loops: CDR1 MNHNS, CDR2 SASEGT. Trimming shortened V by 0 bases and J by 0 bases, and 3 bases separated the two germline ends. The CDR3 runs 13 residues. The CDR3 DNA follows: TGTGCCAGCAGTGAAGCGAGCTCCTACGAGCAGTACTTC. This gives the protein CASSEASSYEQYF.

The chain joins TRBV5-1 to TRBJ1-1, with unresolved D. The CDR3 contains 13 residues. The germline V gene encodes CDR1 SGHRS and CDR2 YFSETQ. V was clipped by 2 bases and J by 3 bases, with 8 bases between them. The CDR3 sequence is CASSFLSDTEAFF. CDR3 DNA sequence: TGCGCCAGCAGCTTCCTCAGTGACACTGAAGCTTTCTTT.